The clone carrying this T cell receptor beta chain was seen once. These data are taken from a study of blood T cell repertoires in COVID-19. Assay: immunoSEQ multiplex PCR; the TCRdb copy retains only in-frame clones and omits some. This sample carries about 15,000 clones, around 86% of them seen once, and the ten largest clones take 52%. J gave up 2 bases and V 2 bases, and 3 bases lay outside the gene matches. The germline CDR1 and CDR2 sequences are SGHRS and YFSETQ. The CDR3 consists of 16 residues. The TCR comes from a man aged 55 to 70 with acute or convalescent COVID-19. This sequence joins TRBV5-1 and TRBJ2-5; 13 nucleotides agree with TRBD2. Sequencing was done on a sample of peripheral blood. As DNA, the CDR3 is TGCGCCAGCAGCTTTCAGACTAGCGGGGGGCAAGAGACCCAGTACTTC. Translating it yields CASSFQTSGGQETQYF.